Below, 19 T cell receptor beta chains from the same sample are listed, as sequenced in a study of blood T cell repertoires in COVID-19 (dated by TCRdb to about 2020). The library was produced with the immunoSEQ multiplex PCR assay. Held by TCRdb, this immuneACCESS table contains in-frame sequences only and omits some clones. Under half of the omission traces to an unresolved V gene where checked; the cause of the rest is unknown. Recorded for this sample are about 140,000 clones; around 81% of them occurred a single time. The ten largest make up approximately 3.9% of the sample. The source material was peripheral blood. These receptors all stem from a woman aged 60-75 years with acute or convalescent COVID-19.

The CDR3 region has the DNA TGCGCCAGCAGCCAGCGGGCTAGCGGGTTCTCCTACGAGCAGTACTTC. Translating gives CASSQRASGFSYEQYF. This sequence joins TRBV4-1 and TRBJ2-7, with TRBD2 identical over 8 bases. CDR1 and CDR2 (germline): MGHRA, YSYEKL. The trim removed 3 bases at V and 0 bases at J, leaving 7 bases unmatched. This CDR3 region has 16 residues.

This clone was counted between two and nine times. The J gene is TRBJ1-6, the V gene TRBV2; tentatively, D is TRBD1 (5 bases). V was cut by 7 bases and J by 9 bases, with 13 bases left in between. In germline, CDR1 is SNHLY, CDR2 FYNNEI. This CDR3 contains 13 residues. Here the CDR3 DNA reads TGTGCCAGCACGGCGGGGGTAGGTTCACCCCTCCACTTT. Translating it yields CASTAGVGSPLHF.

This CDR3 is CAISESGGSGANVLTF. CDR3 coding DNA: TGTGCCATCAGTGAGTCCGGGGGCTCTGGGGCCAACGTCCTGACTTTC. The chain has TRBV10-3 and TRBJ2-6; a possible D gene is TRBD2 (6 bases). The CDR3 totals 16 residues. Germline V gene sequence: CDR1 ENHRY, CDR2 SYGVKD. Trimming removed 0 bases from V and 0 bases from J, with 6 bases in between.

CDR3 in amino acids: CASSPSAGGGGTQHF. As DNA, the CDR3 is TGTGCCAGCTCACCATCGGCAGGGGGTGGAGGGACCCAGCATTTT. The chain has TRBV18 and TRBJ1-5; 7 nucleotides line up with TRBD1. Germline CDR1 is KGHSH and CDR2 is LQKENI. The CDR3 has 15 amino acids. V trimming: 2 bases; J trimming: 11 bases; junction bases outside the gene matches: 12.

V and J are TRBV7-2 and TRBJ2-3, with D tentatively TRBD2 (6 bases). Germline V lookup: CDR1 SGHTA, CDR2 FQGNSA. The V gene lost 5 bases and the J gene lost 5 bases, with 26 bases spanning the gap. CDR3 length: 18 amino acids. The CDR3 bases are TGTGCCAGCAGCCTAAAAGGGGCCGGAGGGAGGTTGGGAGATACGCAGTATTTT. It encodes CASSLKGAGGRLGDTQYF.

V is TRBV28 and J is TRBJ1-1, with D possibly matching TRBD1 (5 bases). The CDR3 extends over 12 amino acids. Germline V lookup: CDR1 MDHEN, CDR2 SYDVKM. The germline V and J ends were trimmed by 5 bases and 7 bases, with 11 bases remaining between them. CDR3 residues: CASSLDTGEAFF. The DNA for the CDR3 is TGTGCCAGCAGTCTCGACACAGGTGAAGCTTTCTTT.

The rearrangement uses TRBV20-1 and TRBJ2-3; possibly TRBD2 for D (6 bases). CDR1 and CDR2 from the germline V gene are DFQATT and SNEGSKA (reference sequence). Trimming removed 3 bases at V and 3 bases at J, with 16 bases between. CDR3 size: 15 residues. This CDR3 reads CSASSGWAQTDTQYF. DNA for the CDR3: TGCAGTGCTAGTAGCGGTTGGGCCCAAACAGATACGCAGTATTTT.

This chain uses TRBV20-1 with TRBJ1-1; 7 bases align to TRBD1. Per germline, CDR1 DFQATT and CDR2 SNEGSKA (reference sequence). V was clipped by 6 bases and J by 4 bases; unmatched bases: 2. The CDR3 extends over 11 amino acids. The CDR3 sequence: CSADRITEAFF. In nucleotides, the CDR3 is TGCAGTGCGGACAGGATCACTGAAGCTTTCTTT.

V gene TRBV12-3 or TRBV12-4 combines with J gene TRBJ1-3, with a tentative D call TRBD1 (6 bases). V lost 9 bases and J lost 0, with 9 bases in between. The CDR3 sequence is 13 residues long. CDR3 DNA: TGTGCCAGTAGAGGGGGCTCTGGAAACACCATATATTTT. Its translation is CASRGGSGNTIYF.

The CDR3 region has the DNA TGTGCCAGCTCACAAAGGGGGAAAAAAGGTTTCTTT. Protein product: CASSQRGKKGFF. The rearrangement joins TRBV18 to TRBJ1-1; a weak D match, TRBD1 (6 bases). Germline CDR1 and CDR2: KGHSH and LQKENI. V shed 4 bases and J shed 13 bases, with 16 bases lying between them. The CDR3 consists of 12 residues. Complete variable domain (other parts from reference TRBV18 and TRBJ1-1): NAGVMQNPRHLVRRRGQEARLRCSPMKGHSHVYWYRQLPEEGLKFMVYLQKENIIDESGMPKERFSAEFPKEGPSILRIQQVVRGDSAAYFCASSQRGKKGFFGQGTRLTVV.

The CDR3 spells CASSPGSGTVTDTQYF. CDR3 coding DNA: TGCGCCAGCAGCCCCGGTTCCGGGACTGTCACAGATACGCAGTATTTT. The chain joins TRBV5-1 to TRBJ2-3, with a possible D match to TRBD2 (6 bases). Germline lookup yields CDR1 SGHRS and CDR2 YFSETQ. V was clipped by 4 bases and J by 2 bases, with 17 bases between them. The CDR3 totals 16 residues.

This clone appeared a single time. This sequence joins TRBV3-1 (or the pseudogene TRBV3-2) and TRBJ1-5; D remains unclear. Germline V gene lookup returns CDR1 LGHDT and CDR2 YNNKEL (reference sequence). The CDR3 length is 12 residues. V lost 1 base and J lost 12, with 10 bases in between. CDR3 coding DNA: TGTGCCAGCAGCCAAGGCTTCACAAACCAGCATTTT. Its protein product is CASSQGFTNQHF.

This chain uses TRBV27 with TRBJ2-1, with D possibly being TRBD2 (7 bases). Per the germline V gene, CDR1 is MNHEY and CDR2 is SMNVEV (reference sequence). This CDR3 is built from 16 residues. V lost 3 bases and J 9 bases, leaving 21 bases between the germline ends. This CDR3 reads CASSLVGAEGGSEQFF. The CDR3 region has the DNA TGTGCCAGCAGTTTGGTGGGGGCGGAAGGCGGGAGTGAGCAGTTCTTC.

The genes are TRBV20-1 and TRBJ1-5, with no clear D. V was pared by 3 bases and J by 1 base, with 10 bases between. This CDR3 comprises 14 residues. In germline, CDR1 is DFQATT, CDR2 SNEGSKA (reference sequence). CDR3 protein: CSASMGRSNQPQHF. The CDR3 nucleotides read TGCAGTGCTAGTATGGGGAGGAGCAATCAGCCCCAGCATTTT.

The V and J genes are TRBV28 and TRBJ1-2, with 7 bases that match TRBD1. This CDR3 is 12 amino acids long. The germline gives CDR1 MDHEN, CDR2 SYDVKM. V lost 4 bases to trimming and J lost 7 bases; unmatched junction nucleotides: 3. The CDR3, as DNA: TGTGCCAGCAGTTCTTCAGGGGGTGGCTACACCTTC. Protein: CASSSSGGGYTF.

The rearrangement uses TRBV2 and TRBJ1-2, with D hard to call. Deletions cut 2 bases from V and 5 bases from J, with 12 bases between. The CDR3 totals 14 residues. CDR1 and CDR2 from the germline V gene are SNHLY and FYNNEI. The CDR3 DNA reads as TGTGCCAGCAGTGAATCCACAGCTTCTTATGGCTACACCTTC. As protein: CASSESTASYGYTF.

For the CDR3, the DNA is TGTGCCAGCAGCATACAGGGCTCTGGAAACACCATATATTTT. The encoded protein is CASSIQGSGNTIYF. The gene calls are TRBV6-5 and TRBJ1-3; D possibly corresponds to TRBD1 (6 bases). The germline CDR1 and CDR2 sequences are MNHEY and SVGAGI. CDR3 length: 14 residues. Trimming left V 6 bases short and J 0 bases short, with 9 bases between.

This clone appeared once. The CDR3: CASIQGQGPLYSNQPQHF. CDR3 nucleotide sequence: TGTGCCAGCATTCAGGGACAGGGGCCCCTCTATAGCAATCAGCCCCAGCATTTT. This chain uses TRBV28 with TRBJ1-5; 10 bases match TRBD1. V lost 7 bases to trimming and J lost 0 bases; unmatched junction nucleotides: 12. The CDR3 is 18 amino acids. CDR1 MDHEN and CDR2 SYDVKM come from the germline V gene.

The chain carries TRBV28 and TRBJ1-1; D perhaps matches TRBD1 (6 bases). The V gene lost 1 base and the J gene lost 11 bases, with 17 bases spanning the gap. Per germline, CDR1 MDHEN and CDR2 SYDVKM. This CDR3 has 14 residues. This CDR3 reads CASSLFETGVRAFF. For the CDR3, the DNA is TGTGCCAGCAGTTTATTTGAGACAGGTGTTCGCGCTTTCTTT.